Below, 16 T cell receptor beta chains from the same sample are listed, as sequenced in a study of blood T cell repertoires in COVID-19. Generated by immunoSEQ multiplex PCR, the TCRdb table keeps only in-frame clones and is missing some. The sample lists about 300,000 clones, around nine tenths seen once, with 1.3% in the top ten. Sequences were obtained from peripheral blood. These receptors originate from a man aged 65 to 85 with acute or convalescent COVID-19.

The V call is TRBV28, the J call TRBJ2-7; D is perhaps TRBD2 (5 bases). Germline CDR1 and CDR2: MDHEN and SYDVKM. V was trimmed by 8 bases and J by 7 bases, leaving 9 bases between them. This CDR3 has 10 amino acids. CDR3 sequence: CASGLPEQYF. DNA for the CDR3: TGTGCCAGCGGACTGCCGGAGCAGTACTTC.

This clone was recorded once. The chain uses TRBV18 and TRBJ1-5; unclear D gene. Germline loops: CDR1 KGHSH, CDR2 LQKENI. This CDR3 comprises 16 residues. Between the trimmed V and J ends, which lost 2 bases and 3 bases, there was a span of 14 bases. CDR3 protein: CASSPGMAGNNQPQHF. CDR3 DNA: TGTGCCAGCTCACCAGGCATGGCGGGAAACAATCAGCCCCAGCATTTT.

This clone was seen a few times. V is TRBV7-2 and J is TRBJ2-1, with 8 bases that match TRBD1. CDR3 length equals 15 residues. V dropped 2 bases and J dropped 3; count of bases not matched to a gene: 3. CDR1 and CDR2 (germline): SGHTA, FQGNSA. CDR3 coding DNA: TGTGCCAGCAGCTTACAACAGGGGGGCTACAATGAGCAGTTCTTC. Protein sequence: CASSLQQGGYNEQFF.

The rearrangement uses TRBV29-1 and TRBJ1-3; maybe TRBD1 (6 bases). This CDR3 has 14 amino acids. V was shortened by 3 bases and J by 2 bases, with 11 bases between the two germline ends. CDR1 is SQVTM, CDR2 ANQGSEA, per germline. The CDR3 reads CSVEVSGAGNTIYF. DNA for the CDR3: TGCAGCGTTGAGGTTTCAGGGGCTGGAAACACCATATATTTT.

The chain employs TRBV7-2 and TRBJ2-7, with D possibly TRBD1 on 6 matching bases. The CDR3 loop spans 15 amino acids. Germline loops: CDR1 SGHTA, CDR2 FQGNSA. V was trimmed by 5 bases and J by 1 base, leaving 15 bases between them. The CDR3 here is CASSPRTASSYEQYF. The CDR3 DNA reads as TGTGCCAGCAGCCCGAGGACAGCTAGTTCCTACGAGCAGTACTTC.

This chain's CDR3 is CASSSSAGTAYNEQFF. Written as DNA, the CDR3 is TGCGCCAGCAGTTCGTCAGCCGGGACTGCATACAATGAGCAGTTCTTC. The J gene is TRBJ2-1, the V gene TRBV5-1; possible D gene TRBD2, 6 bases. The CDR3 loop spans 16 amino acids. V dropped 5 bases and J dropped 4 bases, with 19 bases sitting between them. The germline V gene encodes CDR1 SGHRS and CDR2 YFSETQ.

The rearrangement joins TRBV7-3 to TRBJ1-3; D gene unclear. Germline CDR1 SGHTA, CDR2 FQGTGA. V lost 0 bases and J 7 bases, leaving 7 bases between the germline ends. The CDR3 runs 13 residues. CDR3 region: CASSLTSGNTIYF. The CDR3 DNA reads TGTGCCAGCAGCTTAACCTCGGGGAACACCATATATTTT.

This chain links TRBV6-5 with TRBJ1-6; tentative D call: TRBD1 (6 bases). Trimming took off 7 bases at V and 6 bases at J, with 13 bases between the two ends. Germline CDR1 reads MNHEY; CDR2 reads SVGAGI. The CDR3 totals 14 residues. As DNA, the CDR3 is TGTGCCAGCACCTGGGGGGGGGCTAATTCACCCCTCCACTTT. Encoded protein: CASTWGGANSPLHF.

This clone was recorded only once. The chain employs TRBV6-5 and TRBJ2-7, with 11 bases identical to TRBD1. The V segment lost 2 bases and the J segment 2 bases; nucleotides outside the gene matches: 2. This CDR3 is built from 15 residues. In germline, CDR1 is MNHEY, CDR2 SVGAGI. CDR3 amino acids: CASSYGTGGPYEQYF. For the CDR3, the DNA is TGTGCCAGCAGTTACGGGACAGGGGGGCCCTACGAGCAGTACTTC.

This clone was detected only once. The rearrangement uses TRBV7-3 and TRBJ2-1; 7 bases align to TRBD2. CDR3 size: 14 residues. Losses at the gene ends were 4 bases for V and 6 bases for J; bases not matched to a gene: 6. Germline CDR1 is SGHTA and CDR2 is FQGTGA. CDR3 sequence reads: CASSSTSEGNEQFF. For the CDR3, the DNA is TGTGCCAGCAGCTCCACTAGCGAAGGCAATGAGCAGTTCTTC.

The count of this clone is one. The chain employs TRBV5-6 and TRBJ2-7, with 8 bases that match TRBD1. Germline CDR1 SGHDT, CDR2 YYEEEE. V gave up 3 bases and J gave up 3 bases; unmatched junction bases: 5. The CDR3 runs to 14 residues. The CDR3 sequence: CASSSGQGYYEQYF. The CDR3 nucleotides read TGTGCCAGCAGCTCTGGACAGGGTTACTACGAGCAGTACTTC.

This clone was seen only a few times. This chain links TRBV19 with TRBJ1-5; D is possibly TRBD1 (5 bases). The CDR3 totals 14 residues. CDR1 is LNHDA, CDR2 SQIVND, per germline (reference sequence). Trimming pared 5 bases from V and 2 bases from J, leaving 10 bases between. The CDR3: CASSSQGGNQPQHF. Written as DNA, the CDR3 is TGTGCCAGTAGTTCTCAGGGTGGCAATCAGCCCCAGCATTTT.

The chain carries TRBV27 and TRBJ1-4, with D unclear. The CDR3 has 18 residues. V was clipped by 6 bases and J by 0 bases, with 20 bases between them. CDR1 and CDR2 from the germline V gene are MNHEY and SMNVEV (reference sequence). CDR3 in DNA: TGTGCCAGCAGCCCCTTCGCGGGAAGGGCTGCAACTAATGAAAAACTGTTTTTT. Translation gives CASSPFAGRAATNEKLFF.

The chain has TRBV7-2 and TRBJ1-2; 7 bases map to TRBD1. Looked up from germline, CDR1 is SGHTA and CDR2 is FQGNSA. The CDR3 consists of 18 residues. V was clipped by 4 bases and J by 5 bases; unmatched bases: 19. The CDR3 sequence: CASSSPGNRGGEKYGYTF. The CDR3 nucleotides read TGTGCCAGCAGCTCGCCAGGGAACAGGGGTGGGGAAAAATATGGCTACACCTTC.

A single count supports this clone. V and J are TRBV11-2 and TRBJ2-1; perhaps TRBD2 as D (6 bases). V gave up 4 bases and J gave up 0 bases, with 10 bases separating them. The CDR3 has 15 amino acids. In germline, CDR1 is SGHAT, CDR2 FQNNGV. CDR3 amino acids: CASSSQAGSYNEQFF. CDR3 coding DNA: TGTGCCAGCAGCTCCCAAGCGGGCTCCTACAATGAGCAGTTCTTC.

This chain links TRBV5-1 with TRBJ1-4; D remains ambiguous. Germline V gene data show CDR1 as SGHRS and CDR2 as YFSETQ. V lost 1 base and J lost 0, with 13 bases in between. CDR3 length: 17 amino acids. The CDR3, as DNA: TGCGCCAGCAGCTTGATGCCCAGCACAGCAACTAATGAAAAACTGTTTTTT. Its protein is CASSLMPSTATNEKLFF.